The 18 T cell receptor beta chains below come from one sample, sequenced in a study of T cell repertoires in cytomegalovirus infection (dated 2019 in TCRdb). The treatment or condition label on this specimen signifies: in vitro stimulation with specific CMV peptide epitopes to enrich CMV-specific T cells. The sequencer was an Illumina HiSeq 1500. TCRdb handled the public reads itself, with Q25 trimming in fastp and clone calling in MiXCR, and kept productive beta chains. Entries are consolidated by CDR3 protein sequence, retaining the most common genes and DNA. Counted in this sample were around 99,000 distinct CDR3 sequences; 25% to 30% of them appeared once. About 81% of the sample is held by the ten biggest clonotypes. Which antigens these TCRs recognize remains unknown. Sample: CD8+ T cells from cultured PBMCs, taken from culture after CMV antigen stimulation. The source of these receptors is a human donor in good health (CMV status not recorded). Some clones in this sample may be carry-over from other donors' samples.

This clonotype was seen repeatedly, ten times or more. CDR3: CASSQGTANTGELFF. The CDR3 nucleotides read TGTGCCAGCAGCCAAGGGACGGCTAACACCGGGGAGCTGTTTTTT. The V and J genes are TRBV7-8 and TRBJ2-2; D possibly uses TRBD1 or TRBD2 (5 bases each). The V and J ends lost 5 bases and 2 bases respectively, with 12 bases between them. Germline CDR1 is SGHVS and CDR2 is FQNEAQ. The CDR3 consists of 15 residues.

This chain links TRBV12-3 or TRBV12-4 with TRBJ2-3; no firm D call. Trimming took off 0 bases at V and 0 bases at J, with 7 bases between the two ends. This CDR3 region has 15 residues. CDR3 loop: CASSLAYTSTDTQYF. The CDR3 DNA sequence: TGTGCCAGCAGTTTAGCCTACACTAGCACAGATACGCAGTATTTT.

The chain uses TRBV19 and TRBJ2-7; the match to TRBD1 covers 9 bases. CDR3 length equals 13 residues. The trim removed 7 bases at V and 4 bases at J, leaving 5 bases unmatched. The germline CDR1 and CDR2 sequences are LNHDA and SQIVND (reference sequence). CDR3: CASNSGQGYEQYF. Written as DNA, the CDR3 is TGTGCCAGTAACTCGGGACAGGGTTACGAGCAGTACTTC.

The V and J genes are TRBV20-1 and TRBJ2-5, with D maybe TRBD1 (6 bases). Trimming left V 3 bases short and J 5 bases short, with 19 bases between. There are 15 residues in the CDR3. Germline CDR1 reads DFQATT; CDR2 reads SNEGSKA (reference sequence). The CDR3 nucleotides are TGCAGTGCTAGGGCCGAGGGACAACAAAGCGAGACCCAGTACTTC. It specifies CSARAEGQQSETQYF.

The genes are TRBV6-1 and TRBJ2-1; TRBD1 might be the D (6 bases). CDR3 size: 12 residues. The V gene lost 6 bases and the J gene lost 10 bases, with 13 bases spanning the gap. The germline CDR1 and CDR2 sequences are MNHNS and SASEGT. In DNA, the CDR3 is TGTGCCAGCAGAGGGGACAATCAAGAGCAGTTCTTC. Translating gives CASRGDNQEQFF.

The chain recombines TRBV7-8 with TRBJ1-1; 7 nucleotides match TRBD1. This CDR3 has 12 amino acids. J was trimmed by 11 bases and V by 5 bases; bases with no gene match: 8. Germline-derived CDR1 and CDR2 are SGHVS and FQNEAQ. In DNA, the CDR3 is TGTGCCAGCAGCCCAGGGGGGGGGCAGGCTTTCTTT. It translates to CASSPGGGQAFF.

This clonotype appeared many times. The chain combines TRBV19 with TRBJ1-4; D is uncertain. V lost 3 bases and J 0 bases, leaving 8 bases between the germline ends. CDR1 is LNHDA, CDR2 SQIVND, per germline (reference sequence). CDR3 size: 15 residues. The CDR3: CASSMGTATNEKLFF. The CDR3 nucleotides are TGTGCCAGTAGTATGGGCACAGCAACTAATGAAAAACTGTTTTTT.

Of note for this clonotype: It is unclear where the CDR3 begins or ends on the DNA, so no DNA is shown, and the CDR3 is as TCRdb lists it. The J gene is TRBJ2-4, the V gene TRBV7-5; whether TRBD2, the table's D call, matches the DNA was not checked. TRBV7-5 is given as a pseudogene. The CDR3 extends over 18 residues, inclusive of both ends. CDR3 sequence reads: CISVPEAPSSDFGNIQYF.

This clonotype was counted once. Written as DNA, the CDR3 is TGTGCCAGCAGCCCCGGGGGGATGAACACTGAAGCTTTCTTT. Translated: CASSPGGMNTEAFF. This sequence joins TRBV5-4 and TRBJ1-1, with a tentative D call TRBD1 (5 bases). The length of the CDR3 is 14 residues. Germline CDR1 and CDR2: SGHNT and YYREEE (reference sequence). V was cut by 4 bases and J by 0 bases, with 10 bases left in between.

In this sample, this clonotype turned up many times. The gene calls are TRBV11-2 and TRBJ1-1, with D uncertain. This CDR3 spans 14 amino acids. Germline lookup yields CDR1 SGHAT and CDR2 FQNNGV. The V gene lost 1 base and the J gene lost 3 bases, with 9 bases spanning the gap. The CDR3 loop is CASSLGAGHTEAFF. The CDR3 DNA reads TGTGCCAGCAGCTTAGGGGCAGGACACACTGAAGCTTTCTTT.

In its sample, this clonotype was seen a few times. The chain couples TRBV6-6 to TRBJ2-5, with a tentative D call TRBD1 (5 bases). Germline CDR1 and CDR2: MNHNY and SVGAGI (reference sequence). The CDR3 is 14 residues long. The germline V and J ends were trimmed by 5 bases and 1 base, with 11 bases remaining between them. The CDR3 nucleotides read TGTGCCAGCAGTAACCCCAGGGTCCAAGAGACCCAGTACTTC. It is translated as CASSNPRVQETQYF.

This sequence joins TRBV6-2 or TRBV6-3 and TRBJ1-1; no definite D call. The CDR3 loop spans 10 amino acids. Germline V gene lookup returns CDR1 MNHEY and CDR2 SVGEGT. Trimming pared 6 bases from V and 1 base from J, leaving 0 bases between. This chain's CDR3 is CASRNTEAFF. The CDR3 DNA follows: TGTGCCAGCAGGAACACTGAAGCTTTCTTT.

The chain is built from TRBV5-6 and TRBJ1-3; TRBD1 might be the D (5 bases). The germline V and J ends were trimmed by 0 bases and 4 bases, with 8 bases remaining between them. The CDR3 loop spans 14 amino acids. Germline assignment: CDR1 SGHDT and CDR2 YYEEEE. The CDR3 coding sequence is TGTGCCAGCAGCTTGGCAGGGAACGGAAACACCATATATTTT. Its protein is CASSLAGNGNTIYF.

Many counts were recorded for this clonotype. The V call is TRBV6-5, the J call TRBJ2-5; TRBD2 aligns across 9 bases. V dropped 2 bases and J dropped 5; count of bases not matched to a gene: 6. Germline V gene lookup returns CDR1 MNHEY and CDR2 SVGAGI. The CDR3 sequence is 15 residues long. CDR3: CASSYLAGSGETQYF. The CDR3 DNA is TGTGCCAGCAGTTACCTAGCGGGGAGCGGGGAGACCCAGTACTTC.

This clonotype has just a few counts. This CDR3 reads CASRGDRGYGYTF. The CDR3 bases are TGTGCCAGCAGGGGGGACAGGGGCTATGGCTACACCTTC. The chain recombines TRBV6-6 with TRBJ1-2; TRBD1 agrees at 10 bases. In germline, CDR1 is MNHNY, CDR2 SVGAGI (reference sequence). V gave up 6 bases and J gave up 4 bases; unmatched junction bases: 2. The CDR3 has 13 residues.

This clonotype was found a few times. The chain has TRBV7-9 and TRBJ1-3; 7 positions agree with TRBD1. Unmatched junction bases numbered 12, after V lost 5 bases and J lost 2 bases. CDR3 length: 17 residues. Germline lookup yields CDR1 SEHNR and CDR2 FQNEAQ (reference sequence). The DNA of the CDR3 is TGTGCCAGCAGCGATCTCAGGGGGTTGGATCCTGGAAACACCATATATTTT. As protein: CASSDLRGLDPGNTIYF. Combining the CDR3 with reference TRBV7-9 and TRBJ1-3 gives the whole variable domain DTGVSQNPRHKITKRGQNVTFRCDPISEHNRLYWYRQTLGQGPEFLTYFQNEAQLEKSRLLSDRFSAERPKGSFSTLEIQRTEQGDSAMYLCASSDLRGLDPGNTIYFGEGSWLTVV.

CDR3 in DNA: TGTGCCAGCACCGTTGCCGGGGAGCTGTTTTTT. Translation: CASTVAGELFF. J is TRBJ2-2 and V is TRBV6-1, with D unresolved. Per the germline V gene, CDR1 is MNHNS and CDR2 is SASEGT. The CDR3 runs to 11 residues. The V end lost 7 bases, the J end lost 6 bases, and 6 bases lay between the germline ends.

This clonotype has a handful of counts. V usage is TRBV28 and J usage is TRBJ1-5, with D uncertain. V lost 2 bases and J lost 7, with 9 bases in between. CDR1 MDHEN and CDR2 SYDVKM come from the germline V gene. This CDR3 has 13 amino acids. CDR3 sequence reads: CASSLDEGQPQHF. The DNA of the CDR3 is TGTGCCAGCAGTTTAGACGAGGGACAGCCCCAGCATTTT.